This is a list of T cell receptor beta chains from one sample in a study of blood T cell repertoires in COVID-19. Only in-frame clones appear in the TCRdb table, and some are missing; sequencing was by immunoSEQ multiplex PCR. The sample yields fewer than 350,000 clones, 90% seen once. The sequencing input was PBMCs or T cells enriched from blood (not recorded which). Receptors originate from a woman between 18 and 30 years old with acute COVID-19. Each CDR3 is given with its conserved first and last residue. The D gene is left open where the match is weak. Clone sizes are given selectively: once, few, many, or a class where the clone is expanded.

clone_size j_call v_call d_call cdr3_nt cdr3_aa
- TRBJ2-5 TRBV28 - TGTGCCAGCAGGGCGGTAGCGGCAACACAAGAGACCCAGTACTTC CASRAVAATQETQYF
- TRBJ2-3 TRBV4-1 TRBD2 TGCGCCAGCAGCCACTCCGGGACTAGCGCCGATACGCAGTATTTT CASSHSGTSADTQYF
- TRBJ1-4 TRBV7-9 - TGTGCCAGCCGAAGGGGATATGAAAAACTGTTTTTT CASRRGYEKLFF
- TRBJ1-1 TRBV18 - TGTGCCAGCTCACCCCGTGGCGGGGTGGGCACTGAAGCTTTCTTT CASSPRGGVGTEAFF
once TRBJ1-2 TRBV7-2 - TGTGCCAGCAGCACCCGACAGACTAACTATGGCTACACCTTC CASSTRQTNYGYTF
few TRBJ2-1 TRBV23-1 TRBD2 TGCGCCAGCAGTCAGGTGTCTAGCGGTTACAATGAGCAGTTCTTC CASSQVSSGYNEQFF
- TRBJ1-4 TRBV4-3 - TGCGCCAGCAGCCAAGTTTACAGGGATAATGAAAAACTGTTTTTT CASSQVYRDNEKLFF
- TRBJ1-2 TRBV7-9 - TGTGCCAGCAGCTTACTTGCCGCTCCCCGGGACTCCAAATTTCATGGCTACACCTTC CASSLLAAPRDSKFHGYTF
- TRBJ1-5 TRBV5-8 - TGTGCCAGCAGCTTGTCCGGGAAACCAAATCAGCCCCAGCATTTT CASSLSGKPNQPQHF
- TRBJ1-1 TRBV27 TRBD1 TGTGCCAGCTGGACAGGGGAATCGGTTGAGCGAGAAGCTTTCTTT CASWTGESVEREAFF
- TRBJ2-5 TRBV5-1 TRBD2 TGCGCCAGCAGCTTGGGGACTAGAATTGATGAGACCCAGTACTTC CASSLGTRIDETQYF
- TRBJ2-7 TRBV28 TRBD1 TGTGCCAGCAGTCTCCCAGGGACAGCCCTCCGTAGGGACTTC CASSLPGTALRRDF
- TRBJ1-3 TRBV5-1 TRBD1 TGCGCCAGCAGCCTCTCCCGACCCGGACAGGGGGCTGGAAACACCATATATTTT CASSLSRPGQGAGNTIYF